Following are 24 T cell receptor beta chains from one sample sequenced in a study of T cells in Graves' hyperthyroidism and ophthalmopathy. Amplification targeted TCR beta CDR3 regions from RNA transcripts. HTBI primers were employed in a first-round RT-PCR of the TCR CDR3. TCRdb called the multiplex PCR reads again in MiXCR, with one record for every CDR3 protein. Of fewer than 850,000 distinct CDR3 sequences in the sample, approximately 15% were seen once. Material for sequencing was blood. These receptor sequences come from a man in his forties or fifties with Graves' hyperthyroidism.

This clonotype was recorded many times. This rearrangement joins TRBV7-2 to TRBJ1-2; TRBD1 matches 9 bases. The CDR3 extends over 12 amino acids. V was pared by 5 bases and J by 9 bases, with 4 bases of the junction left unmatched. Germline loops: CDR1 SGHTA, CDR2 FQGNSA. CDR3: CASSPGQGSYTF. The CDR3 DNA follows: TGTGCCAGCAGCCCGGGACAGGGTAGCTACACCTTC.

This clonotype has just a few counts. This chain links TRBV15 with TRBJ2-2, with 9 bases fitting TRBD2. The CDR3 totals 17 residues. Germline values: CDR1 LNHNV, CDR2 YYDKDF (reference sequence). V lost 5 bases and J lost 2; bases outside the gene matches: 9. CDR3 DNA: TGTGCCACCAGCCTCGAAGGACTAGCGAGAAACACCGGGGAGCTGTTTTTT. Protein sequence: CATSLEGLARNTGELFF.

V gene TRBV10-1 combines with J gene TRBJ2-7; D is uncertain. Germline CDR1 WNHNN, CDR2 SYGVQD (reference sequence). The CDR3 consists of 14 residues. Trimming removed 4 bases from V and 2 bases from J, with 12 bases in between. The CDR3: CASSAQLPPYEQYF. The CDR3, as DNA: TGCGCCAGCAGTGCCCAGTTGCCTCCCTACGAGCAGTACTTC.

This clonotype has more than one count but fewer than ten. This chain uses TRBV9 with TRBJ2-3, with D maybe TRBD1 (5 bases). CDR1 SGDLS and CDR2 YYNGEE come from the germline V gene. Trimming pared 0 bases from V and 6 bases from J, leaving 11 bases between. The CDR3 covers 14 residues. For the CDR3, the DNA is TGTGCCAGCAGCGTAGGTTTAACAGGCGATACGCAGTATTTT. This encodes CASSVGLTGDTQYF.

This clonotype was counted many times. V and J are TRBV7-9 and TRBJ1-1, with TRBD1 identical over 7 bases. This CDR3 is built from 16 residues. V lost 6 bases, J lost 0 bases, and 10 bases stayed unmatched. The germline V gene has CDR1 SEHNR and CDR2 FQNEAQ (reference sequence). CDR3 in DNA: TGTGCCAGCAGACCCCCGGACAGGACCATGAACACTGAAGCTTTCTTT. Its translation is CASRPPDRTMNTEAFF. Supplemented by reference TRBV7-9 and TRBJ1-1, the full variable domain reads DTGVSQNPRHKITKRGQNVTFRCDPISEHNRLYWYRQTLGQGPEFLTYFQNEAQLEKSRLLSDRFSAERPKGSFSTLEIQRTEQGDSAMYLCASRPPDRTMNTEAFFGQGTRLTVV.

This rearrangement joins TRBV12-3 or TRBV12-4 to TRBJ2-3; a weak D match, TRBD1 (6 bases). The CDR3 consists of 16 residues. V was cut by 2 bases and J by 4 bases, with 16 bases left in between. CDR3 sequence reads: CASSLISAAGADTQYF. CDR3 nucleotides: TGTGCCAGCAGTTTAATTTCCGCGGCAGGGGCAGATACGCAGTATTTT.

A few counts support this clonotype. The genes are TRBV13 and TRBJ2-7; perhaps TRBD1 as D (6 bases). The CDR3 loop spans 15 amino acids. Germline-derived CDR1 and CDR2 are PRHDT and FYEKMQ (reference sequence). The V gene lost 3 bases and the J gene lost 7 bases, with 19 bases spanning the gap. CDR3 in amino acids: CASSFHLGAREEQYF. The CDR3, as DNA: TGTGCCAGCAGCTTTCACTTGGGGGCGAGGGAAGAGCAGTACTTC.

V usage is TRBV4-1 and J usage is TRBJ2-7; TRBD1 is a possible D gene (6 bases). Looked up from germline, CDR1 is MGHRA and CDR2 is YSYEKL. The CDR3 is made up of 15 amino acids. V lost 4 bases and J 0 bases, leaving 13 bases between the germline ends. CDR3: CASSLLDRPSYEQYF. DNA of the CDR3: TGCGCCAGCAGCCTACTAGACAGGCCCTCCTACGAGCAGTACTTC.

This clonotype was counted at least ten times. The J gene is TRBJ2-3, the V gene TRBV27; D might be TRBD2 (6 bases). This CDR3 spans 16 amino acids. Trimming pared 5 bases from V and 0 bases from J, leaving 15 bases between. From germline, CDR1 is MNHEY and CDR2 SMNVEV (reference sequence). The CDR3 here is CASSPSSGTSTDTQYF. The CDR3 bases are TGTGCCAGCAGTCCGTCGTCCGGGACTAGCACAGATACGCAGTATTTT.

The CDR3 protein is CSARGTGVSYGYTF. The CDR3 DNA is TGCAGTGCCCGAGGGACAGGGGTGAGCTATGGCTACACCTTC. The chain joins TRBV20-1 to TRBJ1-2; 10 nucleotides agree with TRBD1. CDR3 length: 14 residues. CDR1 is DFQATT and CDR2 is SNEGSKA in the germline V gene (reference sequence). V lost 6 bases, J lost 4 bases, and 8 bases stayed unmatched.

The chain recombines TRBV28 with TRBJ1-2; D may be TRBD1 (6 bases). CDR1 is MDHEN and CDR2 is SYDVKM in the germline V gene. Trimming took 5 bases from V and 9 from J, leaving 28 bases between them. The CDR3 has 17 amino acids. As DNA, the CDR3 is TGTGCCAGCAGTGTCACGGGACACCGAATGACTAACGATCGCTACACCTTC. This gives the protein CASSVTGHRMTNDRYTF.

This clonotype was observed at least ten times. V usage is TRBV30 and J usage is TRBJ1-1; D is undetermined. There are 13 residues in the CDR3. The V end lost 3 bases, the J end lost 0 bases, and 8 bases lay between the germline ends. Germline assignment: CDR1 GTSNPN and CDR2 SVGIG (reference sequence). The CDR3 DNA reads as TGTGCCTGGAGATGGACGGTGAACACTGAAGCTTTCTTT. It encodes CAWRWTVNTEAFF. The whole variable domain, remainder taken from reference TRBV30 and TRBJ1-1, is SQTIHQWPATLVQPVGSPLSLECTVEGTSNPNLYWYRQAAGRGLQLLFYSVGIGQISSEVPQNLSASRPQDRQFILSSKKLLLSDSGFYLCAWRWTVNTEAFFGQGTRLTVV.

The sample holds a few counts of this clonotype. V gene TRBV11-2 combines with J gene TRBJ2-7, with TRBD1 matching over 8 bases. V lost 5 bases to trimming and J lost 4 bases; unmatched junction nucleotides: 7. The CDR3 loop spans 14 amino acids. Germline V lookup: CDR1 SGHAT, CDR2 FQNNGV. The CDR3 loop is CASSIRQGSYEQYF. As DNA, the CDR3 is TGTGCCAGCAGCATTCGACAGGGGTCGTACGAGCAGTACTTC.

The table lists this clonotype with many counts. The chain carries TRBV28 and TRBJ1-5; TRBD1 matches 7 bases. Per germline, CDR1 MDHEN and CDR2 SYDVKM. The CDR3 loop spans 15 amino acids. V was pared by 2 bases and J by 4 bases, with 5 bases of the junction left unmatched. The CDR3 region is CASSLGGQVNQPQHF. The CDR3 coding sequence is TGTGCCAGCAGTTTAGGTGGACAGGTGAATCAGCCCCAGCATTTT.

This clonotype has a handful of counts. This chain's CDR3 is CSARASGVVSYNEQFF. The CDR3 nucleotides read TGCAGTGCTAGAGCCTCGGGAGTGGTCTCCTACAATGAGCAGTTCTTC. This chain joins TRBV20-1 and TRBJ2-1; possible D gene TRBD2, 6 bases. V was clipped by 1 base and J by 0 bases, with 13 bases between them. Germline-derived CDR1 and CDR2 are DFQATT and SNEGSKA (reference sequence). The CDR3 length is 16 residues.

The chain links TRBV2 to TRBJ2-1; D is unresolved. The CDR3 totals 14 residues. V dropped 1 base and J dropped 4 bases, with 8 bases sitting between them. From germline, CDR1 is SNHLY and CDR2 FYNNEI. The CDR3 DNA is TGTGCCAGCAGTGAAGTGCGAGCTTACAATGAGCAGTTCTTC. Encoded protein: CASSEVRAYNEQFF.

This clonotype showed up many times. The chain carries TRBV28 and TRBJ1-1; perhaps TRBD1 as D (5 bases). The length of the CDR3 is 14 residues. Germline loops: CDR1 MDHEN, CDR2 SYDVKM. Trimming stripped 7 bases from V and 5 bases from J, with 17 bases between. This CDR3 reads CASTPLGRVTEAFF. The CDR3 coding sequence is TGTGCCAGCACCCCCCTGGGGCGCGTTACTGAAGCTTTCTTT.

This chain connects TRBV20-1 to TRBJ2-2, with D perhaps matching TRBD2 (6 bases). Per germline, CDR1 DFQATT and CDR2 SNEGSKA (reference sequence). This CDR3 region has 15 residues. V lost 6 bases and J 3 bases, leaving 17 bases between the germline ends. The CDR3 DNA sequence: TGCAGTGCACTGACTAGTTTGATCTACACCGGGGAGCTGTTTTTT. Its translation: CSALTSLIYTGELFF.

This clonotype was observed once. The gene calls are TRBV20-1 and TRBJ2-7; perhaps TRBD2 as D (6 bases). CDR1 is DFQATT and CDR2 is SNEGSKA in the germline V gene (reference sequence). The V and J ends lost 4 bases and 6 bases respectively, with 25 bases between them. The CDR3 totals 16 residues. The CDR3 here is CSAIIPRREALFEQYF. The CDR3 DNA follows: TGCAGTGCTATAATTCCCCGGCGGGAAGCTCTTTTCGAGCAGTACTTC.

This sequence joins TRBV28 and TRBJ1-5, with 9 positions matching TRBD1. The J segment lost 6 bases and the V segment lost 5 bases, leaving 5 bases of the junction unmatched. Germline CDR1 is MDHEN and CDR2 is SYDVKM. The CDR3 is made up of 14 amino acids. The CDR3 reads CASSLYRGRQPQHF. DNA of the CDR3: TGTGCCAGCAGTCTTTACAGGGGGCGTCAGCCCCAGCATTTT.

This clonotype was seen repeatedly, ten times or more. V usage is TRBV6-2 or TRBV6-3 and J usage is TRBJ2-1; D might be TRBD1 (5 bases). CDR1 is MNHEY, CDR2 SVGEGT, per germline. The CDR3 has 16 amino acids. V shed 4 bases and J shed 0 bases, with 13 bases lying between them. The CDR3 DNA sequence: TGTGCCAGCAGTTCACAGGCCAGGAGCTCCTACAATGAGCAGTTCTTC. It encodes CASSSQARSSYNEQFF.

This clonotype was seen at least ten times. The V and J genes are TRBV6-2 or TRBV6-3 and TRBJ2-7; 15 bases match TRBD2. V gave up 4 bases and J gave up 8 bases; unmatched junction bases: 9. Germline values: CDR1 MNHEY, CDR2 SVGEGT. This CDR3 comprises 16 residues. CDR3 sequence (DNA): TGTGCCAGCAGTTCACCTAGCGGGACTAGCGGGAGGAAGCAGTACTTC. The encoded protein is CASSSPSGTSGRKQYF.

This clonotype showed up many times. V usage is TRBV7-9 and J usage is TRBJ1-2; 9 positions agree with TRBD1. The V gene end was trimmed by 2 bases and the J gene end by 4 bases; junction bases not matched to a gene: 26. The CDR3 has 22 amino acids. Germline V gene sequence: CDR1 SEHNR, CDR2 FQNEAQ (reference sequence). The CDR3 DNA sequence: TGTGCCAGCAGCTTACCGCCCGGGACAGGGAGAATTGTAAGACAGACCGGCTATGGCTACACCTTC. It translates to CASSLPPGTGRIVRQTGYGYTF.

This clonotype was recorded at least ten times. The chain has TRBV28 and TRBJ2-7; 7 nucleotides line up with TRBD2. V shed 5 bases and J 2 bases; nucleotides not matched to a gene: 9. CDR3 length equals 15 residues. Germline V gene data show CDR1 as MDHEN and CDR2 as SYDVKM. In DNA form, the CDR3 reads TGTGCCAGCAGTCGTGGGGGGGACGTAACCTACGAGCAGTACTTC. It is translated as CASSRGGDVTYEQYF.